This T cell receptor (beta chain) appears in the sequencing data of a study of Tregs in tolerant kidney transplant recipients. Study-level findings and limits: Few patients were studied, so findings need validation in larger groups. Biological reproducibility was not directly addressed, but technical replication error appeared minimal.

The assay was immunoSEQ multiplex PCR, and TCRdb's table has in-frame clones only and misses some. Of about 240,000 clones in the sample, around 82% were seen once. The CDR3 runs to 17 residues. V was pared by 0 bases and J by 4 bases, with 18 bases between. Germline V CDR1 and CDR2: MGHDK, SYGVNS. On this clone itself: What it binds is not known.

The receptor was derived from a human donor in good health. The specimen was CD4+ T cells from blood. This chain connects TRBV25-1 to TRBJ2-5; perhaps TRBD2 as D (6 bases). In DNA, the CDR3 is TGTGCCAGCAGTGAATACCCCCCCCGGGAGCGAGGAGAGACCCAGTACTTC. Encoded protein: CASSEYPPRERGETQYF. Combining the CDR3 with reference TRBV25-1 and TRBJ2-5 gives the whole variable domain EADIYQTPRYLVIGTGKKITLECSQTMGHDKMYWYQQDPGMELHLIHYSYGVNSTEKGDLSSESTVSRIRTEHFPLTLESARPSHTSQYLCASSEYPPRERGETQYFGPGTRLLVL.